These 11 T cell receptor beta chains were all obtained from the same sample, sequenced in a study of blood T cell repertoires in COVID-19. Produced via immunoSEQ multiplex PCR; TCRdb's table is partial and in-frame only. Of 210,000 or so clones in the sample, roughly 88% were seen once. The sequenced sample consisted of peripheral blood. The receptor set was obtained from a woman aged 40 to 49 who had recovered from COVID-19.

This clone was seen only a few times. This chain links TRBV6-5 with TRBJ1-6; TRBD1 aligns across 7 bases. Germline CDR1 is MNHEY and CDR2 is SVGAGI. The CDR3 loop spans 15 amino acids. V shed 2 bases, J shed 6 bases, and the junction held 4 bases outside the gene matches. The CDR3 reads CASSYRQGPNSPLHF. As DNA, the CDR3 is TGTGCCAGCAGTTACCGACAGGGCCCTAATTCACCCCTCCACTTT.

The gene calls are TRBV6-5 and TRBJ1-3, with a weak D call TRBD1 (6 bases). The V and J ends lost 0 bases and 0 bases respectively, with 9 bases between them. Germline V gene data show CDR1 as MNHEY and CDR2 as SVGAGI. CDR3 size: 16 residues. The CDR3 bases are TGTGCCAGCAGTTACTCAGGGGGTAGCTCTGGAAACACCATATATTTT. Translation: CASSYSGGSSGNTIYF.

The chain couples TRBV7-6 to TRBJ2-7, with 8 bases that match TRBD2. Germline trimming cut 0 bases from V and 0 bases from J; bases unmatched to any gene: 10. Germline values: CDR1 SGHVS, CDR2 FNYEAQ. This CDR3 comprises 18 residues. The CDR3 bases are TGTGCCAGCAGCTTAGCTGGGACTAGTGCCCCGAGCTCCTACGAGCAGTACTTC. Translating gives CASSLAGTSAPSSYEQYF.

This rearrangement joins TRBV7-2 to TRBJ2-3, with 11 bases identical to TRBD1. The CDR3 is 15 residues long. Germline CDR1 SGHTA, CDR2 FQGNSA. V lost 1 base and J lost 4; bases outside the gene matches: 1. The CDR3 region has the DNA TGTGCCAGCAGCTTAGTGGGACAGGGGGCAGATACGCAGTATTTT. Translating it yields CASSLVGQGADTQYF.

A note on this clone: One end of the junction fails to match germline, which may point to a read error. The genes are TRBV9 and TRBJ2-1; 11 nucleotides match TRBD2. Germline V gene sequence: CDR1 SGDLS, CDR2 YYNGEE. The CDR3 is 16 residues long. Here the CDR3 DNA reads TGTGCCAGCAGCGTAACTAGCGGGAGCTCCCACAATGAGCAGTTCTTC. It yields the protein CASSVTSGSSHNEQFF. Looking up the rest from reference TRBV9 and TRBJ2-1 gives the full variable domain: DSGVTQTPKHLITATGQRVTLRCSPRSGDLSVYWYQQSLDQGLQFLIQYYNGEERAKGNILERFSAQQFPDLHSELNLSSLELGDSALYFCASSVTSGSSHNEQFFGPGTRLTVL.

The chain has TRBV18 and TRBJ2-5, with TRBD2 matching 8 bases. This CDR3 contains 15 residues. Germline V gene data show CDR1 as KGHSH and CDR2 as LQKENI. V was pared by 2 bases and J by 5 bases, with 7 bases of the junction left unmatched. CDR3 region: CASSPAAGVQETQYF. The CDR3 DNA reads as TGTGCCAGCTCACCAGCAGCGGGAGTGCAGGAGACCCAGTACTTC.

The CDR3 reads CASSSKGLAGYGNNYEQYF. CDR3 DNA: TGCGCCAGCAGCTCTAAAGGACTAGCGGGATATGGTAATAATTACGAGCAGTACTTC. The chain has TRBV5-1 and TRBJ2-7, with 12 bases fitting TRBD2. The CDR3 contains 19 residues. With 3 bases clipped from V and 4 bases from J, the junction kept 17 bases outside the gene matches. The germline V gene encodes CDR1 SGHRS and CDR2 YFSETQ.

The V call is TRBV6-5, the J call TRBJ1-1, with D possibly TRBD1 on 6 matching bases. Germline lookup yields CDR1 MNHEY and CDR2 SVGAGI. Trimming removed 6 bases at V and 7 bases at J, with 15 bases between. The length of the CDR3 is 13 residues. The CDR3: CASRIGQKDEAFF. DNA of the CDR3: TGTGCCAGCAGAATCGGACAGAAAGATGAAGCTTTCTTT.

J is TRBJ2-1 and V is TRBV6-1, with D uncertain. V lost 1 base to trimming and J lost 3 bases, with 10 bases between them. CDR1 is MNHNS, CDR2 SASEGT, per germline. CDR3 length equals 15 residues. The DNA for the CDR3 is TGTGCCAGCAGTGAAGTTTTGCAGGTCTACAATGAGCAGTTCTTC. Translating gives CASSEVLQVYNEQFF.

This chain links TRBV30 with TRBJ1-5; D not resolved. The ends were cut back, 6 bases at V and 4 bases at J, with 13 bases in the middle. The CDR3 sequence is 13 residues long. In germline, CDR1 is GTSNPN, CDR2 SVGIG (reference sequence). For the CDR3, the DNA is TGTGCCTGCGGGGTGTCAGGTAATCAGCCCCAGCATTTT. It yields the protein CACGVSGNQPQHF. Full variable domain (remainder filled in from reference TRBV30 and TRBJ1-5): SQTIHQWPATLVQPVGSPLSLECTVEGTSNPNLYWYRQAAGRGLQLLFYSVGIGQISSEVPQNLSASRPQDRQFILSSKKLLLSDSGFYLCACGVSGNQPQHFGDGTRLSIL.

The CDR3 nucleotides read TGTGCCAGCTCGCACCGGGACAGGGAGCGAGATACGCAGTATTTT. Protein product: CASSHRDRERDTQYF. The chain combines TRBV18 with TRBJ2-3; TRBD1 aligns across 9 bases. The V segment lost 6 bases and the J segment 5 bases; nucleotides outside the gene matches: 9. Per germline, CDR1 KGHSH and CDR2 LQKENI. The CDR3 is 15 amino acids. The full variable domain, with the rest looked up from reference TRBV18 and TRBJ2-3, is NAGVMQNPRHLVRRRGQEARLRCSPMKGHSHVYWYRQLPEEGLKFMVYLQKENIIDESGMPKERFSAEFPKEGPSILRIQQVVRGDSAAYFCASSHRDRERDTQYFGPGTRLTVL.